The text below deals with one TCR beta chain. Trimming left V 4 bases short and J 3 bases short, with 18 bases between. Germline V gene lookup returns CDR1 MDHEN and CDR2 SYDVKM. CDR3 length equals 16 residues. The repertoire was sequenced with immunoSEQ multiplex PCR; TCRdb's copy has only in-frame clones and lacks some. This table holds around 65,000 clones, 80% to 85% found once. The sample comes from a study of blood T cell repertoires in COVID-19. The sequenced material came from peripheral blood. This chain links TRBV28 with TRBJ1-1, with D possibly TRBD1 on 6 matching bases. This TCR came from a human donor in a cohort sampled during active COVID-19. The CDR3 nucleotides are TGTGCCAGCAGTTCCCTCCACCCCCAGGGGTACACTGAAGCTTTCTTT. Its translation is CASSSLHPQGYTEAFF.